The entry that follows covers one T cell receptor (beta chain) sequence. This sample was taken from a study of blood T cell repertoires in COVID-19. Study in general: Material from acute and convalescent COVID-19 was sourced from the United States, Italy and Spain. T cells, B-cell-depleted T cells, or PBMCs provided the cDNA or gDNA that served as material.

The CDR3 is 13 residues long. Trimming stripped 2 bases from V and 10 bases from J, with 12 bases between. CDR1 is MGHRA and CDR2 is YSYEKL in the germline V gene. In the study's own analysis: By means of reference gene primer amplification, nucleated cell counts were estimated. Only in-frame clones appear in the TCRdb table, and some are missing; sequencing was by immunoSEQ multiplex PCR. Clone size and V and J calls were adopted from that table, with D and trimming inferred from the DNA. The sample includes under 250,000 clones, over 70% of them seen just once. This receptor was taken from a woman aged 80 or over with acute or convalescent COVID-19. The rearrangement uses TRBV4-1 and TRBJ2-1; tentative D call: TRBD1 (5 bases). Sequenced material: peripheral blood. In DNA form, the CDR3 reads TGCGCCAGCAGCCAAATCTCGACAGACGAGCAGTTCTTC. It codes for CASSQISTDEQFF.